This passage covers 15 T cell receptor beta chains from one sample sequenced in a study of technical replicates of blood from a few donors. Measured with immunoSEQ multiplex PCR; TCRdb has only the in-frame clones, and not every one. The sample lists around 97,000 clones; 85% to 95% were seen once. Sequenced: T cells isolated from PBMCs. These TCRs come from a human donor in good health.

The rearrangement links TRBV6-6 to TRBJ1-1; D is undetermined. V lost 5 bases to trimming and J lost 6 bases, with 22 bases between them. This CDR3 has 16 amino acids. Germline values: CDR1 MNHNY, CDR2 SVGAGI (reference sequence). The DNA for the CDR3 is TGTGCCAGCAGTCGCACCCCCTTCATTTCCCGCGCTGAAGCTTTCTTT. It is translated as CASSRTPFISRAEAFF.

This chain joins TRBV15 and TRBJ1-5, with 9 bases that match TRBD1. Germline V gene sequence: CDR1 LNHNV, CDR2 YYDKDF (reference sequence). Trimming at V came to 1 base and at J to 4 bases, leaving 5 bases not matched to a gene. This CDR3 is 16 amino acids long. CDR3 DNA: TGTGCCACCAGCAGAGCTAGGGACAGGGAAAATCAGCCCCAGCATTTT. Protein product: CATSRARDRENQPQHF.

V is TRBV11-3 and J is TRBJ2-1; 8 nucleotides agree with TRBD1. With 3 bases clipped from V and 6 bases from J, the junction kept 1 base outside the gene matches. Germline V CDR1 and CDR2: SGHNT, YENEEA. The CDR3 is 13 residues long. The CDR3 region is CASSLDRVNEQFF. The CDR3 nucleotides are TGTGCCAGCAGCTTGGACAGGGTCAATGAGCAGTTCTTC.

This clone occurred once. The J gene is TRBJ2-1, the V gene TRBV4-1, with D perhaps TRBD2 (6 bases). In germline, CDR1 is MGHRA, CDR2 YSYEKL. V lost 1 base and J 4 bases, leaving 11 bases between the germline ends. The length of the CDR3 is 15 residues. CDR3 nucleotides: TGCGCCAGCAGCCAAGTCCGGGGACTTTACAATGAGCAGTTCTTC. Amino acids: CASSQVRGLYNEQFF.

The CDR3 bases are TGTGCCAGCAGCTTAGCAGGCGGGAGGCTCAACAATGAGCAGTTCTTC. It is translated as CASSLAGGRLNNEQFF. This sequence joins TRBV7-2 and TRBJ2-1; 8 nucleotides line up with TRBD2. Germline-derived CDR1 and CDR2 are SGHTA and FQGNSA. The CDR3 consists of 16 residues. Germline trimming cut 0 bases from V and 5 bases from J; bases unmatched to any gene: 6.

This rearrangement joins TRBV29-1 to TRBJ2-5; the D is unclear. V was shortened by 7 bases and J by 3 bases, with 12 bases between the two germline ends. The CDR3 extends over 12 amino acids. CDR1 SQVTM and CDR2 ANQGSEA come from the germline V gene. The CDR3 nucleotides read TGCAGCGGTGGCAGTGAAGAAGAGACCCAGTACTTC. It yields the protein CSGGSEEETQYF.

The chain recombines TRBV9 with TRBJ1-4; 7 bases fit TRBD1. Germline CDR1 reads SGDLS; CDR2 reads YYNGEE. J lost 8 bases, V lost 4 bases, and 11 bases had no gene match. The CDR3 runs to 15 residues. The CDR3 spells CASSPGDRGQEKLFF. CDR3 coding DNA: TGTGCCAGCAGCCCAGGGGATAGGGGGCAGGAAAAACTGTTTTTT.

The V and J genes are TRBV28 and TRBJ1-4; no definite D call. CDR1 and CDR2 (germline): MDHEN, SYDVKM. The CDR3 loop spans 11 amino acids. Trimming cost V 4 bases and J 7 bases, with 4 bases left between them. CDR3 region: CASSSVEKLFF. CDR3 sequence (DNA): TGTGCCAGCAGTTCCGTTGAAAAACTGTTTTTT.

In its sample, this clone was seen once. CDR3 nucleotides: TGCGCCAGCAGCTCGCCTGGGACGGGACTAGCTGGGGAGCAGTTCTTC. The encoded protein is CASSSPGTGLAGEQFF. This chain uses TRBV5-1 with TRBJ2-1; 9 bases align to TRBD2. The CDR3 has 16 amino acids. Germline values: CDR1 SGHRS, CDR2 YFSETQ. J lost 10 bases, V lost 3 bases, and 14 bases had no gene match. Full variable domain (missing parts from reference TRBV5-1 and TRBJ2-1): KAGVTQTPRYLIKTRGQQVTLSCSPISGHRSVSWYQQTPGQGLQFLFEYFSETQRNKGNFPGRFSGRQFSNSRSEMNVSTLELGDSALYLCASSSPGTGLAGEQFFGPGTRLTVL.

V gene TRBV7-8 combines with J gene TRBJ1-2, with D tentatively TRBD1 (6 bases). The CDR3 is 13 residues long. Looked up from germline, CDR1 is SGHVS and CDR2 is FQNEAQ. V lost 5 bases, J lost 4 bases, and 11 bases lay in between. CDR3 residues: CASSPGQLYGYTF. The CDR3 DNA sequence: TGTGCCAGCAGCCCCGGACAGCTCTATGGCTACACCTTC.

J is TRBJ2-7 and V is TRBV6-5; D ambiguous. Germline lookup yields CDR1 MNHEY and CDR2 SVGAGI. V was pared by 5 bases and J by 1 base, with 9 bases between. The CDR3 has 13 amino acids. CDR3: CASSPLQSYEQYF. CDR3 sequence (DNA): TGTGCCAGCAGTCCCCTTCAGTCCTACGAGCAGTACTTC.

The V call is TRBV6-5, the J call TRBJ1-1; the match to TRBD1 covers 11 bases. The CDR3 spans 14 residues. Germline values: CDR1 MNHEY, CDR2 SVGAGI. V trimming: 11 bases; J trimming: 3 bases; junction bases outside the gene matches: 8. The CDR3 loop reads CAGRTGGFYTEAFF. CDR3 nucleotide sequence: TGTGCCGGAAGGACAGGGGGCTTTTACACTGAAGCTTTCTTT.

This chain uses TRBV6-5 with TRBJ2-2, with a tentative D call TRBD2 (5 bases). V lost 5 bases and J 6 bases, leaving 16 bases between the germline ends. The CDR3 has 15 amino acids. CDR1 and CDR2 (germline): MNHEY, SVGAGI. The CDR3 spells CASSPPPRAAGELFF. CDR3 DNA sequence: TGTGCCAGCAGTCCGCCCCCGAGGGCCGCCGGGGAGCTGTTTTTT.

The chain uses TRBV4-1 and TRBJ2-7, with D perhaps TRBD2 (6 bases). This CDR3 spans 15 amino acids. V lost 0 bases and J 3 bases, leaving 12 bases between the germline ends. CDR1 is MGHRA and CDR2 is YSYEKL in the germline V gene. The CDR3 here is CASSQERTIGYEQYF. The CDR3 nucleotides are TGCGCCAGCAGCCAAGAGCGGACTATCGGCTACGAGCAGTACTTC.

The rearrangement links TRBV10-2 to TRBJ2-7, with 9 bases identical to TRBD2. The V gene end was trimmed by 2 bases and the J gene end by 5 bases; junction bases not matched to a gene: 4. Germline V gene lookup returns CDR1 WSHSY and CDR2 SAAADI. This CDR3 region has 14 residues. The DNA of the CDR3 is TGCGCCAGCAGTGAGGCGGGAGGGCCTAACGAGCAGTACTTC. Protein sequence: CASSEAGGPNEQYF.